A single sample gave rise to the 20 T cell receptor beta chains below, sequenced in a study of cytomegalovirus exposure and HLA in healthy donors. This PCR relied on a set of 60 Vbeta primers and 13 Jbeta primers. The repertoire was sequenced with immunoSEQ multiplex PCR; TCRdb's copy has only in-frame clones and lacks some. The data contain more than 100,000 clones, about 61% of them singletons. Sample: PBMCs. The source of these receptors is a woman between 40 and 55 years old in good health and CMV-seronegative.

The chain employs TRBV7-2 and TRBJ1-5; D is undetermined. Germline CDR1 SGHTA, CDR2 FQGNSA. The CDR3 extends over 16 amino acids. V was shortened by 4 bases and J by 5 bases, with 18 bases between the two germline ends. The CDR3 nucleotides read TGTGCCAGCAGCTCCCGAGGTGGAGGGTATTATCAGCCCCAGCATTTT. It translates to CASSSRGGGYYQPQHF. Variable domain in full (rest from reference TRBV7-2 and TRBJ1-5): GAGVSQSPSNKVTEKGKDVELRCDPISGHTALYWYRQSLGQGLEFLIYFQGNSAPDKSGLPSDRFSAERTGGSVSTLTIQRTQQEDSAVYLCASSSRGGGYYQPQHFGDGTRLSIL.

V usage is TRBV7-2 and J usage is TRBJ2-3; 8 bases agree with TRBD1. V was pared by 6 bases and J by 2 bases, with 13 bases of the junction left unmatched. Germline CDR1 SGHTA, CDR2 FQGNSA. This CDR3 has 17 amino acids. CDR3 region: CASSRQGSFPDTDTQYF. The CDR3 DNA is TGTGCCAGCAGTAGACAGGGGAGTTTCCCTGACACAGATACGCAGTATTTT.

The V gene is TRBV5-8, the J gene TRBJ1-1, with 7 positions matching TRBD1. Looked up from germline, CDR1 is SGHTS and CDR2 is YDEGEE. Germline trimming cut 0 bases from V and 1 base from J; bases unmatched to any gene: 3. This CDR3 is built from 15 residues. The CDR3 coding sequence is TGTGCCAGCAGCTTGGAGGGGGCTAGGAACACTGAAGCTTTCTTT. This gives the protein CASSLEGARNTEAFF.

This clone showed up just once. This sequence joins TRBV5-1 and TRBJ2-3, with D maybe TRBD2 (5 bases). V shed 5 bases and J shed 7 bases, with 11 bases lying between them. CDR1 and CDR2 from the germline V gene are SGHRS and YFSETQ. The CDR3 spans 12 residues. Here the CDR3 DNA reads TGCGCCAGCAGACCGGACTTTAATACGCAGTATTTT. It encodes CASRPDFNTQYF.

This chain uses TRBV5-6 with TRBJ2-1, with D maybe TRBD1 (6 bases). Germline assignment: CDR1 SGHDT and CDR2 YYEEEE. The CDR3 sequence is 15 residues long. Trimming removed 2 bases at V and 7 bases at J, with 16 bases between. The CDR3 DNA is TGTGCCAGCAGCTTAACAGGGAGCCCCTTGAATGAGCAGTTCTTC. It specifies CASSLTGSPLNEQFF.

V gene TRBV6-4 combines with J gene TRBJ2-1, with 8 bases lining up with TRBD2. This CDR3 region has 16 residues. Germline V CDR1 and CDR2: MRHNA, SNTAGT. V lost 3 bases to trimming and J lost 4 bases; unmatched junction nucleotides: 8. This chain's CDR3 is CASSEFSGVPYNEQFF. The CDR3 DNA reads TGTGCCAGCAGTGAATTTAGCGGGGTTCCGTACAATGAGCAGTTCTTC.

The J gene is TRBJ1-1, the V gene TRBV5-1; D remains ambiguous. In germline, CDR1 is SGHRS, CDR2 YFSETQ. V was shortened by 0 bases and J by 0 bases, with 6 bases between the two germline ends. This CDR3 comprises 14 residues. The CDR3 reads CASSLGGMNTEAFF. CDR3 sequence (DNA): TGCGCCAGCAGCTTGGGCGGTATGAACACTGAAGCTTTCTTT.

The chain's CDR3 is CASTFENRYGYTF. In DNA, the CDR3 is TGTGCCAGTACATTTGAGAACCGCTATGGCTACACCTTC. The chain employs TRBV19 and TRBJ1-2; D gene ambiguous. CDR1 LNHDA and CDR2 SQIVND come from the germline V gene (reference sequence). Deletions cut 7 bases from V and 4 bases from J, with 13 bases between. The CDR3 totals 13 residues. The whole variable domain, filled in from reference TRBV19 and TRBJ1-2, reads DGGITQSPKYLFRKEGQNVTLSCEQNLNHDAMYWYRQDPGQGLRLIYYSQIVNDFQKGDIAEGYSVSREKKESFPLTVTSAQKNPTAFYLCASTFENRYGYTFGSGTRLTVV.

This chain's CDR3 is CASSYGRGGEKLFF. CDR3 sequence (DNA): TGTGCCAGCAGTTACGGCAGGGGCGGCGAAAAACTGTTTTTT. This chain uses TRBV6-5 with TRBJ1-4, with D perhaps TRBD1 (6 bases). The CDR3 is 14 amino acids. Germline CDR1 reads MNHEY; CDR2 reads SVGAGI. Trimming pared 2 bases from V and 8 bases from J, leaving 12 bases between.

This chain links TRBV4-1 with TRBJ2-3; 10 bases are a match to TRBD1. The CDR3 sequence is 15 residues long. Germline V CDR1 and CDR2: MGHRA, YSYEKL. Trimming took 5 bases from V and 1 from J; bases not matched to a gene: 3. CDR3 DNA sequence: TGCGCCAGCAGCGGCGGGACAGGGGGCACAGATACGCAGTATTTT. Protein: CASSGGTGGTDTQYF.

The chain joins TRBV7-9 to TRBJ1-1; D gene uncertain. From germline, CDR1 is SEHNR and CDR2 FQNEAQ (reference sequence). Between the trimmed V and J ends, which lost 5 bases and 3 bases, there was a span of 7 bases. This CDR3 region has 12 residues. CDR3 coding DNA: TGTGCCAGCAGCCGGACTTACACTGAAGCTTTCTTT. Protein sequence: CASSRTYTEAFF. Based on the CDR3 plus reference TRBV7-9 and TRBJ1-1, the full variable domain is DTGVSQNPRHKITKRGQNVTFRCDPISEHNRLYWYRQTLGQGPEFLTYFQNEAQLEKSRLLSDRFSAERPKGSFSTLEIQRTEQGDSAMYLCASSRTYTEAFFGQGTRLTVV.

The gene calls are TRBV19 and TRBJ2-5, with a weak D call TRBD1 (6 bases). Germline V CDR1 and CDR2: LNHDA, SQIVND (reference sequence). The CDR3 totals 14 residues. Between the trimmed V and J ends, which lost 3 bases and 1 base, there was a span of 9 bases. This chain's CDR3 is CASSIVGAQETQYF. For the CDR3, the DNA is TGTGCCAGTAGTATTGTGGGGGCCCAAGAGACCCAGTACTTC.

This chain links TRBV11-2 with TRBJ1-2; D not certain. From germline, CDR1 is SGHAT and CDR2 FQNNGV. Trimming removed 5 bases at V and 4 bases at J, with 11 bases between. The CDR3 spans 13 residues. CDR3 nucleotides: TGTGCCAGCAGCCCGAGCACGGGCTATGGCTACACCTTC. Protein: CASSPSTGYGYTF.

This chain uses TRBV7-9 with TRBJ2-3; 10 bases align to TRBD2. J lost 5 bases, V lost 1 base, and 9 bases had no gene match. The CDR3 contains 17 residues. Germline V lookup: CDR1 SEHNR, CDR2 FQNEAQ (reference sequence). CDR3 residues: CASSLGSERGGEDTQYF. The CDR3 DNA follows: TGTGCCAGCAGCTTAGGGTCGGAGCGGGGGGGCGAAGATACGCAGTATTTT.

The chain combines TRBV2 with TRBJ2-2; 9 positions match TRBD2. From germline, CDR1 is SNHLY and CDR2 FYNNEI. V gave up 9 bases and J gave up 5 bases; unmatched junction bases: 4. The CDR3 is 13 residues long. CDR3 amino acids: CASSSGITGELFF. The CDR3 region has the DNA TGTGCCAGTTCTAGCGGGATTACCGGGGAGCTGTTTTTT.

This clone turned up a few times. The chain employs TRBV2 and TRBJ1-5; D unresolved. Looked up from germline, CDR1 is SNHLY and CDR2 is FYNNEI. Trimming stripped 4 bases from V and 6 bases from J, with 13 bases between. This CDR3 is 14 amino acids long. In DNA form, the CDR3 reads TGTGCCAGCAGTGGGAGGGTCGTGGGTCAGCCCCAGCATTTT. Encoded protein: CASSGRVVGQPQHF.

This chain joins TRBV6-6 and TRBJ1-2; 9 nucleotides align to TRBD1. J gave up 7 bases and V 2 bases, and 8 bases lay outside the gene matches. Germline V gives CDR1 MNHNY, CDR2 SVGAGI (reference sequence). This CDR3 has 15 residues. In DNA, the CDR3 is TGTGCCAGCAGTTACGGGACAGGGCCCCTCTTTGGCTACACCTTC. Its protein is CASSYGTGPLFGYTF.

This clone was detected a few times. The chain carries TRBV10-1 and TRBJ2-3; maybe TRBD1 (5 bases). This CDR3 spans 12 amino acids. Trimming pared 3 bases from V and 4 bases from J, leaving 5 bases between. Germline V gene lookup returns CDR1 WNHNN and CDR2 SYGVQD (reference sequence). The CDR3 DNA is TGCGCCAGCAGTGACAGGGCAGATACGCAGTATTTT. Translation: CASSDRADTQYF.

By proportion, this clone is medium-sized (0.01 to 0.1%). This sequence joins TRBV7-8 and TRBJ2-7; D ambiguous. Germline lookup yields CDR1 SGHVS and CDR2 FQNEAQ. The V gene lost 2 bases and the J gene lost 7 bases, with 9 bases spanning the gap. The CDR3 runs 12 residues. CDR3 region: CASSLISREQYF. The CDR3 DNA follows: TGTGCCAGCAGCTTAATAAGCCGGGAGCAGTACTTC.

The chain has TRBV5-1 and TRBJ2-5; D perhaps matches TRBD1 (5 bases). Per germline, CDR1 SGHRS and CDR2 YFSETQ. CDR3 size: 16 residues. V gave up 0 bases and J gave up 4 bases, with 16 bases separating them. The CDR3, as DNA: TGCGCCAGCAGCTTGGCCACTGCAGGGATGGGAGAGACCCAGTACTTC. It yields the protein CASSLATAGMGETQYF.